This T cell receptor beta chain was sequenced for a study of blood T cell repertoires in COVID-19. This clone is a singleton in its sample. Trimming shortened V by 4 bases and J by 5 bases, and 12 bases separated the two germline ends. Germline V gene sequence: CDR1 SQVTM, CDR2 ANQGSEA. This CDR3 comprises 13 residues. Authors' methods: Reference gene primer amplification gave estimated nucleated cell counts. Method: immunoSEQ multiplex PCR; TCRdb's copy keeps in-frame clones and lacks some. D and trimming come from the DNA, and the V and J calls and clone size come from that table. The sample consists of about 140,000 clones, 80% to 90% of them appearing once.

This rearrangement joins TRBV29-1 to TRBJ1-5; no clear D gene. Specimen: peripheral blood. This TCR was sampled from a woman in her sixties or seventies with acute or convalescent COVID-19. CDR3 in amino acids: CSVAEQPDQPQHF. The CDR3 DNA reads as TGCAGCGTTGCTGAACAGCCAGATCAGCCCCAGCATTTT. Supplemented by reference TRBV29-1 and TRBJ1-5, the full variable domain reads SAVISQKPSRDICQRGTSLTIQCQVDSQVTMMFWYRQQPGQSLTLIATANQGSEATYESGFVIDKFPISRPNLTFSTLTVSNMSPEDSSIYLCSVAEQPDQPQHFGDGTRLSIL.